This section outlines one T cell receptor beta chain sequence together with its context. Antigen specificity is unknown. The data derive from a study of regulatory T cells in long-lasting Graves disease. Study outcomes and limitations: TCR diversity was lower in persistent Graves' patients than in newly diagnosed ones.

Described time point: newly diagnosed GD, antithyroid drugs for less than 3 months. The TCR library used RNA extracted from PBMCs. With iRepertoire HTBI primers and Arm-PCR of CDR3 regions, TCR beta libraries were built. TCRdb re-called the multiplex PCR reads with MiXCR, one entry per CDR3 protein. This sample has over 350,000 distinct CDR3 sequences, with around 16% found just once. These data were likewise used in another study, on T cells in Graves' hyperthyroidism and ophthalmopathy. Per that study: Hyperthyroidism was newly diagnosed in patients aged 18 to 65 (duration under 2 months).

The sample consisted of peripheral blood mononuclear cells (PBMCs), taken at new diagnosis, from a patient treated with antithyroid drugs. The sequence was obtained from a woman between 40 and 55 years old with Graves disease.

CDR3 sequence (DNA): TGCAGTGCTAGAACGGAGGGCTTCGATGAGCAGTTCTTC. It yields the protein CSARTEGFDEQFF. The J gene is TRBJ2-1, the V gene TRBV20-1; D is perhaps TRBD2 (6 bases). Trimming cost V 2 bases and J 8 bases, with 13 bases left between them. Germline V CDR1 and CDR2: DFQATT, SNEGSKA (reference sequence). CDR3 length: 13 residues.